A single T cell receptor beta chain is shown here with its context. The data were taken from a study of T cell changes during pregnancy in multiple sclerosis. The germline V gene encodes CDR1 SGHTA and CDR2 FQGNSA. Trimming stripped 1 base from V and 0 bases from J, with 9 bases between. The CDR3 spans 15 residues. Assay used: immunoSEQ multiplex PCR; TCRdb lists only in-frame clones, some missing. The table records roughly 40,000 clones, approximately 90% of them present only once. V and J are TRBV7-2 and TRBJ1-1; D is possibly TRBD1 (6 bases). The specimen comprised CD4+ T cells from peripheral blood mononuclear cells, sampled before pregnancy. This clonotype was sampled from a female donor with multiple sclerosis, enrolled in a pregnancy study. CDR3 loop: CASSLEGTLNTEAFF. CDR3 DNA: TGTGCCAGCAGCTTAGAGGGGACACTGAACACTGAAGCTTTCTTT.